These T cell receptor beta chains were read from a single sample in a study of blood T cell repertoires in COVID-19. The assay was immunoSEQ multiplex PCR, and TCRdb's table has in-frame clones only and misses some. This sample yields about 400,000 clones, of which around 87% are seen a single time; about 1.9% belongs to the top ten. The sequenced sample was PBMCs or T cells enriched from blood (not recorded which). The receptors here all came from a man in his forties or fifties in a cohort exposed to, infected with or recovered from COVID-19 (not recorded which). The CDR3 runs from the conserved cysteine through the conserved F or W. The D gene is left open where the match is weak. Clone size is not always given. Where it is, it says once, few, many or a class for expanded clones.

v_call	cdr3_length	j_call	d_call	clone_size	cdr3_aa	cdr3_nt
TRBV12-5	15	TRBJ1-3	TRBD1	.	CASGPYRGSGNTIYF	TGTGCTAGTGGTCCATACAGGGGATCTGGAAACACCATATATTTT
TRBV11-2	13	TRBJ1-4	.	.	CASSTGLQEKLFF	TGTGCCAGCAGCACAGGGTTGCAGGAAAAACTGTTTTTT
TRBV6-5	15	TRBJ1-6	.	.	CASSYSSARNSPLHF	TGTGCCAGCAGTTACTCCTCAGCGAGGAATTCACCCCTCCACTTT
TRBV3-1/TRBV3-2	16	TRBJ2-5	TRBD2	.	CASSKGSGSPLETQYF	TGTGCCAGCAGCAAGGGAAGCGGGAGCCCCTTGGAGACCCAGTACTTC
TRBV3-1/TRBV3-2	15	TRBJ2-7	TRBD2	once	CASSQASGSTYEQYF	TGTGCCAGCAGCCAGGCGAGCGGGAGTACCTACGAGCAGTACTTC
TRBV12-5	14	TRBJ1-4	.	few	CASGWGQGDEKLFF	TGTGCTAGTGGTTGGGGCCAGGGTGATGAAAAACTGTTTTTT
TRBV5-1	14	TRBJ2-1	TRBD2	.	CASSLGLAGEEQFF	TGCGCCAGCAGCTTAGGACTAGCGGGAGAGGAGCAGTTCTTC
TRBV3-1/TRBV3-2	17	TRBJ2-7	TRBD2	.	CASSHFVGTSGTYEQYF	TGTGCCAGCAGCCACTTTGTAGGGACTAGCGGCACCTACGAGCAGTACTTC
TRBV9	14	TRBJ2-1	.	.	CASSLWSNGNEQFF	TGTGCCAGCAGCCTCTGGTCCAACGGCAATGAGCAGTTCTTC
TRBV18	13	TRBJ1-6	TRBD1	.	CASSGDSNSPLHF	TGTGCCAGCTCAGGGGACAGCAATTCACCCCTCCACTTT
TRBV3-1/TRBV3-2	14	TRBJ1-2	.	.	CASSQEGALYGYTF	TGTGCCAGCAGCCAAGAAGGGGCGTTATATGGCTACACCTTC
TRBV5-1	15	TRBJ2-3	.	once	CASSLEGGSTDTQYF	TGCGCCAGCAGCTTGGAGGGCGGGAGCACAGATACGCAGTATTTT
TRBV4-2	17	TRBJ2-3	TRBD2	.	CASSQETSGRAADTQYF	TGTGCCAGCAGCCAAGAAACTAGCGGGAGGGCCGCAGATACGCAGTATTTT
TRBV2	16	TRBJ1-2	TRBD1	once	CASRGTGGAGDYGYTF	TGTGCCAGCCGAGGGACAGGGGGCGCGGGTGACTATGGCTACACCTTC
TRBV11-2	19	TRBJ2-7	.	few	CASSFNTRHAGRGTYEQYF	TGTGCCAGCAGCTTCAACACCCGCCATGCAGGCCGAGGGACCTACGAGCAGTACTTC
TRBV10-3	11	TRBJ2-1	.	.	CAISARAEQFF	TGTGCCATCAGTGCCAGGGCCGAGCAGTTCTTC
TRBV19	16	TRBJ1-6	TRBD1	.	CASRRTGTNPNSPLHF	TGTGCCAGTAGACGGACAGGAACAAATCCCAATTCACCCCTCCACTTT
TRBV6-5	15	TRBJ2-7	TRBD2	.	CASIEGASGGYEQYF	TGTGCCAGCATCGAAGGTGCTAGCGGGGGATACGAGCAGTACTTC
TRBV11-2	13	TRBJ2-7	.	.	CASSPVKQGEQYF	TGTGCCAGCAGCCCCGTGAAGCAGGGCGAGCAGTACTTC
TRBV9	15	TRBJ2-3	TRBD2	.	CASSDSGRITDTQYF	TGTGCCAGCAGCGATAGCGGGAGGATCACAGATACGCAGTATTTT
TRBV21-1	10	TRBJ2-1	.	once	CASNVGGEFF	TGTGCCAGCAACGTAGGAGGGGAGTTCTTC
TRBV7-2	15	TRBJ1-2	.	.	CASSFRLAANYGYTF	TGTGCCAGCAGCTTTCGGTTGGCGGCTAACTATGGCTACACCTTC
TRBV28	13	TRBJ1-1	.	.	CASSLIQNTEAFF	TGTGCCAGCAGTTTAATCCAGAACACTGAAGCTTTCTTT
TRBV18	15	TRBJ2-7	TRBD1	once	CASSPSGTGNYEQYF	TGTGCCAGCTCACCTTCCGGGACAGGGAACTACGAGCAGTACTTC
TRBV2	15	TRBJ1-5	.	.	CASVSGSLSNQPQHF	TGTGCCAGCGTTTCAGGGTCCTTAAGCAATCAGCCCCAGCATTTT
TRBV30	15	TRBJ1-1	.	once	CAWNPLPAGNTEAFF	TGTGCCTGGAATCCTCTTCCGGCAGGTAACACTGAAGCTTTCTTT